The source of this TCR beta chain is a study of OX40 agonist ivuxolimab in advanced cancers. About the study: Two patients with cutaneous melanoma and one with hepatocellular carcinoma, three in total, showed partial responses. Study-level findings and limits: Dose levels from 0.1 to 3.0 mg/kg saw CD4+ and CD8+ blood T cells expand clonally by week 6.

Germline CDR1 and CDR2: MDHEN and SYDVKM. This CDR3 has 12 residues. Trimming took off 6 bases at V and 3 bases at J, with 7 bases between the two ends. A note on this clone: Its antigen is currently unknown. The sample holds other DNA sequences that translate to the same CDR3.

Here immunoSEQ multiplex PCR was the method, and the copy in TCRdb shows in-frame clones only, minus some. The sample carries more than 10,000 clones, about 85% recorded once. The receptor was derived from an adult with an advanced solid tumor such as melanoma, head and neck, liver or kidney cancer. The material was CD4+ or CD8+ T cells sorted from blood, obtained in a trial of the OX40 agonist ivuxolimab. This chain links TRBV28 with TRBJ2-3; D call uncertain. CDR3 amino acids: CASSPRTDTQYF. CDR3 nucleotide sequence: TGTGCCAGCAGCCCCCGAACAGATACGCAGTATTTT.